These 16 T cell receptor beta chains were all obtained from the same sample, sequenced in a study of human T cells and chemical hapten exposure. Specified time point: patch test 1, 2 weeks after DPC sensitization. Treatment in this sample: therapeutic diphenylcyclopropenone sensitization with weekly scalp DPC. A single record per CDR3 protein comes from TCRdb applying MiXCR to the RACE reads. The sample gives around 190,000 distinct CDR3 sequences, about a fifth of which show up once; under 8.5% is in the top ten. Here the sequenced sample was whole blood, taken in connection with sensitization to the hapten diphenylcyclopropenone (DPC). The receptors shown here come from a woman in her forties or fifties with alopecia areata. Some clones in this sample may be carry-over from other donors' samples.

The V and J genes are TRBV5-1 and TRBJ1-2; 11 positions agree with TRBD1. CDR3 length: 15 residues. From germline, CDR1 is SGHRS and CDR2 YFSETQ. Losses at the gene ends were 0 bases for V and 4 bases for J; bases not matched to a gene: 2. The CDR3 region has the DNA TGCGCCAGCAGCTTGGAAGGGACAGGGGGCTATGGCTACACCTTC. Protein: CASSLEGTGGYGYTF.

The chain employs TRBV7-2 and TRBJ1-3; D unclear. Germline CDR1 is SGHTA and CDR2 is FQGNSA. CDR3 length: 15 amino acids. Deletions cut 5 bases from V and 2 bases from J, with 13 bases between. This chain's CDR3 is CASSPRVSPGNTIYF. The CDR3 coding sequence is TGTGCCAGCAGCCCACGAGTATCCCCTGGAAACACCATATATTTT.

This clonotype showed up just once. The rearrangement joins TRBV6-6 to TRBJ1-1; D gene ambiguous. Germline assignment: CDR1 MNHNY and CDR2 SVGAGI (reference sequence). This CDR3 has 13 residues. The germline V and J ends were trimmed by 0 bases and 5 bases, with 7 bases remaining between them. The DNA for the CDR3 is TGTGCCAGCAGTTACTCGAGTCAGACTGAAGCTTTCTTT. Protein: CASSYSSQTEAFF.

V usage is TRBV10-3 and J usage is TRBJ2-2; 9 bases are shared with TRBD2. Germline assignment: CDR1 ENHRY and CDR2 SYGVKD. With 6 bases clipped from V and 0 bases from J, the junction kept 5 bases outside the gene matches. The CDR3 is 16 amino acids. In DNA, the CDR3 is TGTGCCATCAGAGCGATAGCGGGAGCGAACACCGGGGAGCTGTTTTTT. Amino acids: CAIRAIAGANTGELFF.

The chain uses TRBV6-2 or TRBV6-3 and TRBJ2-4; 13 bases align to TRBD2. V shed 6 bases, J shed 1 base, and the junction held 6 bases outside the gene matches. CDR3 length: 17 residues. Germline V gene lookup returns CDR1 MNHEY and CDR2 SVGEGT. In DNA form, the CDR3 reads TGTGCCAGCAGAGGACTAGCGGGAGCTCGGGCCAAAAACATTCAGTACTTC. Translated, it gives CASRGLAGARAKNIQYF.

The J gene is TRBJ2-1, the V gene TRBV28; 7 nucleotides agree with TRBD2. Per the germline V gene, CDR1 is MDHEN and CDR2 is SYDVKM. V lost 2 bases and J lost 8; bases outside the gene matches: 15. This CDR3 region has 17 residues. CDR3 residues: CASSLRFRRGGRDEQFF. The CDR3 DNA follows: TGTGCCAGCAGTTTAAGGTTCAGGAGGGGAGGGAGGGATGAGCAGTTCTTC.

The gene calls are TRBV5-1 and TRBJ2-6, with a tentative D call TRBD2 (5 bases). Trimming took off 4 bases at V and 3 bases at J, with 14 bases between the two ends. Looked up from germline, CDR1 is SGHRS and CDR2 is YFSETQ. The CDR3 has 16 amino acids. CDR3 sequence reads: CASSGGGFFGANVLTF. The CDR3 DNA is TGCGCCAGCAGCGGTGGAGGTTTCTTTGGGGCCAACGTCCTGACTTTC.

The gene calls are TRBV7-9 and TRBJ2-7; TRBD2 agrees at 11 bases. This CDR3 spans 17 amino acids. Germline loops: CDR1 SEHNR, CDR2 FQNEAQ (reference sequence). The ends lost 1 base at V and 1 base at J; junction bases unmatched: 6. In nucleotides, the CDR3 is TGTGCCAGCAGCTTAGGGGGACTAGCGGACATGTCCTACGAGCAGTACTTC. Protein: CASSLGGLADMSYEQYF.

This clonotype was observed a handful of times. In DNA, the CDR3 is TGTGCCAGCAGCCCGATGACTAGCGGAGGTGAGGAGCAGTTCTTC. Its translation is CASSPMTSGGEEQFF. The chain links TRBV5-4 to TRBJ2-1; 9 bases map to TRBD2. CDR1 and CDR2 (germline): SGHNT, YYREEE (reference sequence). With V trimmed by 4 bases and J by 10 bases, 12 bases remained unmatched. This CDR3 has 15 amino acids. Full variable domain (missing parts from reference TRBV5-4 and TRBJ2-1): ETGVTQSPTHLIKTRGQQVTLRCSSQSGHNTVSWYQQALGQGPQFIFQYYREEENGRGNFPPRFSGLQFPNYSSELNVNALELDDSALYLCASSPMTSGGEEQFFGPGTRLTVL.

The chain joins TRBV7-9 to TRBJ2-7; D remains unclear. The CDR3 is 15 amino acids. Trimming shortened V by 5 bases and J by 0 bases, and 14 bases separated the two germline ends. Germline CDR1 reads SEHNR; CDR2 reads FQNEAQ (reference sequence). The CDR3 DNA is TGTGCCAGCAGCCCCCAACACCGGAGCTCCTACGAGCAGTACTTC. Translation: CASSPQHRSSYEQYF.

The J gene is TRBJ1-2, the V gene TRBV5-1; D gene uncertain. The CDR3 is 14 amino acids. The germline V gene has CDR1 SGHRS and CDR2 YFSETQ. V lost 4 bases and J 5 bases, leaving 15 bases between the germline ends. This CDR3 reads CASSPDFSAYGYTF. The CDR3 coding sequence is TGCGCCAGCAGCCCCGACTTTTCTGCTTATGGCTACACCTTC.

In DNA form, the CDR3 reads TGCAGTGCTATACTAGCGGCCAGGAGCACAGATACGCAGTATTTT. Amino acid sequence: CSAILAARSTDTQYF. This chain joins TRBV20-1 and TRBJ2-3; 8 bases agree with TRBD2. The CDR3 is made up of 15 amino acids. Per the germline V gene, CDR1 is DFQATT and CDR2 is SNEGSKA (reference sequence). V lost 4 bases, J lost 0 bases, and 6 bases stayed unmatched.

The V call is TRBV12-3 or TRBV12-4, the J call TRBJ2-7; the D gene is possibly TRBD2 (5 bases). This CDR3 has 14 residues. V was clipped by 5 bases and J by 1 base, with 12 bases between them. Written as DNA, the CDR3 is TGTGCCAGCAGTAATAGCGTCAGATCCTACGAGCAGTACTTC. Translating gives CASSNSVRSYEQYF.

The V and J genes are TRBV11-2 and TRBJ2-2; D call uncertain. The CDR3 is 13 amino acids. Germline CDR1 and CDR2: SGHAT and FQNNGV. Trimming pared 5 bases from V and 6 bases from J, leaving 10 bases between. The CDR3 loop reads CASSPVRAGELFF. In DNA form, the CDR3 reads TGTGCCAGCAGCCCCGTCCGGGCCGGGGAGCTGTTTTTT. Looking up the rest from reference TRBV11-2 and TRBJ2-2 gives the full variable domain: EAGVAQSPRYKIIEKRQSVAFWCNPISGHATLYWYQQILGQGPKLLIQFQNNGVVDDSQLPKDRFSAERLKGVDSTLKIQPAKLEDSAVYLCASSPVRAGELFFGEGSRLTVL.

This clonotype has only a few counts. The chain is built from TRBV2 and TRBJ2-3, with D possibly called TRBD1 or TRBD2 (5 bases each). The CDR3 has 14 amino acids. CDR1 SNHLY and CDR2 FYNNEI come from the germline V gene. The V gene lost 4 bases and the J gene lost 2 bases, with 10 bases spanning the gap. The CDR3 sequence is CASSVGTSTDTQYF. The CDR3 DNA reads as TGTGCCAGCAGTGTAGGGACGTCCACAGATACGCAGTATTTT.

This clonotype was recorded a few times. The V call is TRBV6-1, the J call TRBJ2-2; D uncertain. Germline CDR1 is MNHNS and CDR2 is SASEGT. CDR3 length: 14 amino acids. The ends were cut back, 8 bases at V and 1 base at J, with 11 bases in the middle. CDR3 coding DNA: TGTGCCAGCGGTAGAGGAAGGAACACCGGGGAGCTGTTTTTT. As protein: CASGRGRNTGELFF.